These 12 T cell receptor beta chains were sequenced from one sample in a study of read filtering for tumor transcriptome and immune sequencing. Molecular barcoded adaptors covering alpha/delta and beta/gamma chains were used on roughly 400 ng RNA. One entry per CDR3 protein, called by TCRdb with MiXCR from the reads. The sample shows around 58,000 distinct CDR3 sequences, about 15% of them seen only once. Sequenced input: a population of CD138-negative cells sorted from bone marrow. Receptors were obtained from a donor aged 40 or over with multiple myeloma.

This clonotype was detected a few times. This likely traces to a read error, being one base from a far larger clone. This chain links TRBV7-9 with TRBJ2-1; D may be TRBD1 (6 bases). CDR1 is SEHNR and CDR2 is FQNEAQ in the germline V gene (reference sequence). Trimming pared 4 bases from V and 9 bases from J, leaving 16 bases between. The CDR3 length is 14 residues. The CDR3 DNA sequence: TGTGCCAGCAGCTCCGAAGCAGGGGAGACTGAGCAGTTCTTC. Translation gives CASSSEAGETEQFF.

Only a few counts were recorded for this clonotype. V usage is TRBV7-9 and J usage is TRBJ2-3; TRBD2 matches 8 bases. With V trimmed by 3 bases and J by 4 bases, 12 bases remained unmatched. CDR1 and CDR2 from the germline V gene are SEHNR and FQNEAQ (reference sequence). The CDR3 totals 17 residues. CDR3 bases: TGTGCCAGCAGCTTGGAGGGGACAAGGACTAGCTCAGATACGCAGTATTTT. Translated, it gives CASSLEGTRTSSDTQYF.

This clonotype appeared many times. This chain uses TRBV20-1 with TRBJ2-7, with 9 nucleotides matching TRBD2. The CDR3 runs 15 residues. The germline V gene has CDR1 DFQATT and CDR2 SNEGSKA (reference sequence). Trimming took 0 bases from V and 5 from J; bases not matched to a gene: 8. This chain's CDR3 is CSARESGRNANEQYF. CDR3 coding DNA: TGCAGTGCTAGAGAAAGCGGGAGGAACGCCAACGAGCAGTACTTC.

The table lists this clonotype with many counts. The chain employs TRBV7-9 and TRBJ2-1; D uncertain. Deletions cut 5 bases from V and 5 bases from J, with 16 bases between. The CDR3 length is 15 residues. Germline assignment: CDR1 SEHNR and CDR2 FQNEAQ (reference sequence). The CDR3 coding sequence is TGTGCCAGCAGCCCCGAAGGTGGGAAAAACAATGAGCAGTTCTTC. Translation: CASSPEGGKNNEQFF.

The table lists this clonotype with many counts. The chain employs TRBV7-2 and TRBJ2-1; no clear D gene. Germline values: CDR1 SGHTA, CDR2 FQGNSA. The CDR3 loop spans 13 amino acids. Deletions cut 5 bases from V and 4 bases from J, with 9 bases between. The CDR3 coding sequence is TGTGCCAGCAGCGCGCTACCTTACAATGAGCAGTTCTTC. Protein: CASSALPYNEQFF.

This clonotype came up many times. V gene TRBV6-2 or TRBV6-3 combines with J gene TRBJ2-7; 8 bases are shared with TRBD2. From germline, CDR1 is MNHEY and CDR2 SVGEGT. The CDR3 covers 15 residues. Losses at the gene ends were 1 base for V and 2 bases for J; bases not matched to a gene: 4. This CDR3 is CASSYLVGRAYEQYF. CDR3 DNA: TGTGCCAGCAGTTACTTGGTCGGGAGGGCCTACGAGCAGTACTTC.

The chain links TRBV18 to TRBJ2-1; TRBD1 aligns across 7 bases. With 5 bases clipped from V and 6 bases from J, the junction kept 1 base outside the gene matches. This CDR3 region has 12 residues. Germline V gene data show CDR1 as KGHSH and CDR2 as LQKENI. CDR3 nucleotide sequence: TGTGCCAGCTCAACAGGGGCCAATGAGCAGTTCTTC. Translating gives CASSTGANEQFF.

This clonotype was found many times. V usage is TRBV7-9 and J usage is TRBJ2-1; no definite D call. Germline CDR1 SEHNR, CDR2 FQNEAQ (reference sequence). The CDR3 length is 16 residues. V shed 5 bases and J shed 1 base, with 15 bases lying between them. CDR3 coding DNA: TGTGCCAGCAGCCAGTATAAGGATCCTTCCTACAATGAGCAGTTCTTC. Protein: CASSQYKDPSYNEQFF.

There are many counts of this clonotype. The CDR3 sequence is CASSFGRGETQYF. Here the CDR3 DNA reads TGTGCCAGCAGCTTCGGACGTGGAGAGACCCAGTACTTC. The V call is TRBV7-3, the J call TRBJ2-5; D is ambiguous. Germline V gene lookup returns CDR1 SGHTA and CDR2 FQGTGA. The CDR3 runs 13 residues. V dropped 3 bases and J dropped 4 bases, with 9 bases sitting between them.

This clonotype was seen a few times. This chain joins TRBV19 and TRBJ2-5; TRBD1 or TRBD2 may be the D gene (7 bases each). The CDR3 is 15 residues long. Germline assignment: CDR1 LNHDA and CDR2 SQIVND (reference sequence). The V end lost 5 bases, the J end lost 4 bases, and 17 bases lay between the germline ends. CDR3 amino acids: CASSPGQRDGETQYF. In nucleotides, the CDR3 is TGTGCCAGTAGTCCGGGACAGCGGGATGGAGAGACCCAGTACTTC.

The V and J genes are TRBV4-3 and TRBJ2-7, with D possibly TRBD2 on 5 matching bases. Deletions cut 4 bases from V and 3 bases from J, with 16 bases between. CDR1 is LGHNA and CDR2 is YSLEER in the germline V gene. The CDR3 is 15 amino acids. Written as DNA, the CDR3 is TGCGCCAGCAGCCCCGAAATCGAGGGCATCTACGAGCAGTACTTC. Its translation: CASSPEIEGIYEQYF.

As regards this clonotype: This may come from a read error, since a much larger clone is one base off. The J gene is TRBJ1-1, the V gene TRBV6-2 or TRBV6-3; 7 nucleotides align to TRBD1. Germline V lookup: CDR1 MNHEY, CDR2 SVGEGT. CDR3 length: 14 amino acids. The CDR3 spells CAGRWDRNLPEAFF. The CDR3 nucleotides are TGTGCCGGCAGATGGGACAGAAACCTCCCTGAAGCTTTCTTT.